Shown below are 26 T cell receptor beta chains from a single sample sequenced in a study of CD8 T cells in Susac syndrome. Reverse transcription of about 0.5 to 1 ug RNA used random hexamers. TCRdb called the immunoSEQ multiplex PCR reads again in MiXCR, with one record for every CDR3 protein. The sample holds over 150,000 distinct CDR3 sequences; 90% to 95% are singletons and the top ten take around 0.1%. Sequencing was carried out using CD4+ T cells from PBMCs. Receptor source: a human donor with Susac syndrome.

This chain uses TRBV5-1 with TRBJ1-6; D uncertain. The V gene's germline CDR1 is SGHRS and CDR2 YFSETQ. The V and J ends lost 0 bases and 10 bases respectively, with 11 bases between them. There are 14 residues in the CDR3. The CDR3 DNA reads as TGCGCCAGCAGCTTGGAGCCGGCGAGCTCACCCCTCCACTTT. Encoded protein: CASSLEPASSPLHF. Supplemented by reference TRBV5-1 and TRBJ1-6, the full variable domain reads KAGVTQTPRYLIKTRGQQVTLSCSPISGHRSVSWYQQTPGQGLQFLFEYFSETQRNKGNFPGRFSGRQFSNSRSEMNVSTLELGDSALYLCASSLEPASSPLHFGNGTRLTVT.

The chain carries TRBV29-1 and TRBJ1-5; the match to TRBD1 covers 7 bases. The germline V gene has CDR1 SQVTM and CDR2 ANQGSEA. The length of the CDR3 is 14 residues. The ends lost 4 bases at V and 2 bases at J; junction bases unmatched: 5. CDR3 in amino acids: CSVAETGRNQPQHF. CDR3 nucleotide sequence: TGCAGCGTTGCCGAGACAGGGCGCAATCAGCCCCAGCATTTT.

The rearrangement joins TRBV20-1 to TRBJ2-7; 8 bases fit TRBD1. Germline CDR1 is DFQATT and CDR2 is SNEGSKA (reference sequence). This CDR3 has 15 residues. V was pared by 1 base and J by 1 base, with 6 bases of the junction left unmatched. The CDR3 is CSARASGQGSYEQYF. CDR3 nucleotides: TGCAGTGCTAGAGCTTCCGGACAGGGTTCCTACGAGCAGTACTTC.

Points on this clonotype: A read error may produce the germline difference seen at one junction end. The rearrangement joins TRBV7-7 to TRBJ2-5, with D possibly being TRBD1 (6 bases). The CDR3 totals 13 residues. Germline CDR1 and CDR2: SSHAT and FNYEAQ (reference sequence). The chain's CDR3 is CASSSGQLETQYF. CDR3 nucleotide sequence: TGTGCTAGCAGTTCCGGACAGTTGGAGACCCAGTACTTC.

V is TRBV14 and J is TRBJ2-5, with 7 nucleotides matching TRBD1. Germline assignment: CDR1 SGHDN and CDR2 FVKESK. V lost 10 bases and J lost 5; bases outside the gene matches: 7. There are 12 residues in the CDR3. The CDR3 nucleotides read TGTGCCACAAGGGGGCTGGGGGAGACCCAGTACTTC. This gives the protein CATRGLGETQYF.

The CDR3 sequence: CAHKLYNSPLHF. The CDR3 DNA reads as TGTGCCCACAAGCTATATAATTCACCCCTCCACTTT. This chain uses TRBV30 with TRBJ1-6; D not resolved. Germline values: CDR1 GTSNPN, CDR2 SVGIG (reference sequence). The V and J ends lost 8 bases and 4 bases respectively, with 9 bases between them. The CDR3 is made up of 12 amino acids.

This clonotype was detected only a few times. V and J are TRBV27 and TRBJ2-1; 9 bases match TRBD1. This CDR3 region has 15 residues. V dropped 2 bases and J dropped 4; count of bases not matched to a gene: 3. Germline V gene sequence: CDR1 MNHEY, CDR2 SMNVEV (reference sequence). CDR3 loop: CASSLRTGVYNEQFF. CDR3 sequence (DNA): TGTGCCAGCAGTTTAAGGACAGGGGTATACAATGAGCAGTTCTTC.

CDR3 sequence (DNA): TGTGCCAGCAGCTTGGCCCGGCTCCCTAGCAATCAGCCCCAGCATTTT. Protein product: CASSLARLPSNQPQHF. This chain joins TRBV5-6 and TRBJ1-5; D unclear. Looked up from germline, CDR1 is SGHDT and CDR2 is YYEEEE. This CDR3 contains 16 residues. V was pared by 0 bases and J by 0 bases, with 10 bases between.

DNA for the CDR3: TGTGCCAGCAGTTTTTCAGGGGAGAACACTGAAGCTTTCTTT. Encoded protein: CASSFSGENTEAFF. This chain uses TRBV12-3 or TRBV12-4 with TRBJ1-1; tentative D call: TRBD1 (6 bases). The CDR3 extends over 14 amino acids. V lost 3 bases and J 1 base, leaving 9 bases between the germline ends.

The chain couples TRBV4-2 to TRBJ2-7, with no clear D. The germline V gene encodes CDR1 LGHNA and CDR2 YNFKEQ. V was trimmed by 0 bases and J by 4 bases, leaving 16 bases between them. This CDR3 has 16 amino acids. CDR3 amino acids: CASSQDHHRGSYEQYF. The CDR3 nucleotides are TGTGCCAGCAGCCAAGATCACCACCGAGGCTCGTACGAGCAGTACTTC.

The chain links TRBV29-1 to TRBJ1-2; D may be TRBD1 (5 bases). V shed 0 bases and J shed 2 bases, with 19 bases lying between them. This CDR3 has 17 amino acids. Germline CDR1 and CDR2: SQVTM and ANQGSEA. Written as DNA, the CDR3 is TGCAGCGTTGAAGATCTTGGTGGGCAGGGAGCCAACTATGGCTACACCTTC. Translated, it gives CSVEDLGGQGANYGYTF.

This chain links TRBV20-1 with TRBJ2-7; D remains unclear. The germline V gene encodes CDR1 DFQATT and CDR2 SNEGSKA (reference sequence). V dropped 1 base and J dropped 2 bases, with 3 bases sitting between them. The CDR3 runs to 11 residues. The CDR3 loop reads CSARVTYEQYF. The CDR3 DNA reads TGCAGTGCTAGAGTAACCTACGAGCAGTACTTC.

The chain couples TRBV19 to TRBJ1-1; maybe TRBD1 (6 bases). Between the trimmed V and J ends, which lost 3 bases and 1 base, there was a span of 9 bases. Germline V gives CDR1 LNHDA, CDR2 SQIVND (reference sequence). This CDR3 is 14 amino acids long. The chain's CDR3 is CASSMDRANTEAFF. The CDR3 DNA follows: TGTGCCAGTAGTATGGACAGAGCGAACACTGAAGCTTTCTTT.

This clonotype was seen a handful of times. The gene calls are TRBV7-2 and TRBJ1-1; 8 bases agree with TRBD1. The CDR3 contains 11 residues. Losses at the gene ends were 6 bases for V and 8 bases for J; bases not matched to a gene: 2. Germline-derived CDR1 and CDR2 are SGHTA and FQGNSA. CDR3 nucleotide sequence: TGTGCCAGCAGTCGGGACAGGGAAGCTTTCTTT. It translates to CASSRDREAFF.

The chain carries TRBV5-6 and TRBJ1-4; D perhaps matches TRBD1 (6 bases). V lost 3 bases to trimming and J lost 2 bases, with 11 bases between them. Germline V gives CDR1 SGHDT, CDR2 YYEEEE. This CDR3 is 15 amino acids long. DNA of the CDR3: TGTGCCAGCAGCTACAGGGTGATCACTAATGAAAAACTGTTTTTT. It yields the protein CASSYRVITNEKLFF.

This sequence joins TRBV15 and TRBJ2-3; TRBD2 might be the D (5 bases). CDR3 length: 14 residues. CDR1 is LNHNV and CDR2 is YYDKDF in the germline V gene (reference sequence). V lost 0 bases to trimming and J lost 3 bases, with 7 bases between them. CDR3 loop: CATSRDPGTDTQYF. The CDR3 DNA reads TGTGCCACCAGCAGAGATCCGGGGACAGATACGCAGTATTTT.

The CDR3 protein is CAWSSGVNQPQHF. CDR3 coding DNA: TGTGCCTGGAGTTCAGGGGTCAATCAGCCCCAGCATTTT. The chain is built from TRBV30 and TRBJ1-5; D is possibly TRBD1 (6 bases). Germline CDR1 reads GTSNPN; CDR2 reads SVGIG (reference sequence). The CDR3 spans 13 residues. The germline V and J ends were trimmed by 2 bases and 3 bases, with 8 bases remaining between them.

DNA of the CDR3: TGTGCCAGCAGTAGTCTAGCGGGAGAGGAGGAGACCCAGTACTTC. It encodes CASSSLAGEEETQYF. The V gene is TRBV28, the J gene TRBJ2-5; 10 bases match TRBD2. The CDR3 spans 15 residues. The germline V gene encodes CDR1 MDHEN and CDR2 SYDVKM. Trimming took 5 bases from V and 5 from J; bases not matched to a gene: 8.

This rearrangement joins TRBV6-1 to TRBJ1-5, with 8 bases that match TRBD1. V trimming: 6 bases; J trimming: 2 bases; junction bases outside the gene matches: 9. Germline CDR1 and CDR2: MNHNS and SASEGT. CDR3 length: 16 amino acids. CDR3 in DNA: TGTGCCAGCAGCCCACAGACAGGGGCCCGCAATCAGCCCCAGCATTTT. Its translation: CASSPQTGARNQPQHF.

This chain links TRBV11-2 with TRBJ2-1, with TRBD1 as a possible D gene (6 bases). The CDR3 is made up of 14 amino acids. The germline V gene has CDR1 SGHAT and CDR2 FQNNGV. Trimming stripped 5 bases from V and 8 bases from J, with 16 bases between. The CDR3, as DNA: TGTGCCAGCAGCACAGGGTTTGTGAGGGATGAGCAGTTCTTC. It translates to CASSTGFVRDEQFF.

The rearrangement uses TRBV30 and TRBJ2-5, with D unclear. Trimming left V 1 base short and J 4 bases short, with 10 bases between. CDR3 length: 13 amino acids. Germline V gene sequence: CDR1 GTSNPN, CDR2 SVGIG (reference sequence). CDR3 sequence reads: CAWSAGGVETQYF. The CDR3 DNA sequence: TGTGCCTGGAGTGCCGGTGGGGTAGAGACCCAGTACTTC. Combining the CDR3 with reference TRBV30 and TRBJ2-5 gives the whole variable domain SQTIHQWPATLVQPVGSPLSLECTVEGTSNPNLYWYRQAAGRGLQLLFYSVGIGQISSEVPQNLSASRPQDRQFILSSKKLLLSDSGFYLCAWSAGGVETQYFGPGTRLLVL.

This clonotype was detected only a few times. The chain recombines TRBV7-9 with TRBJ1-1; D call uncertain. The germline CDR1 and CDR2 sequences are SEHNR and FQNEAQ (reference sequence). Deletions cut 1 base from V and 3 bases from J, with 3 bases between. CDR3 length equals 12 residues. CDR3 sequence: CASSLVYTEAFF. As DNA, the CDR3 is TGTGCCAGCAGCTTAGTTTACACTGAAGCTTTCTTT.

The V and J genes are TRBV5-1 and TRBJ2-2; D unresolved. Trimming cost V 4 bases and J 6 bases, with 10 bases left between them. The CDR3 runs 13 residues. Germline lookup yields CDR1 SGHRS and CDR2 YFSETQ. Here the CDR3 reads CASSAYGPGELFF. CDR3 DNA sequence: TGCGCCAGCAGCGCCTATGGACCCGGGGAGCTGTTTTTT.

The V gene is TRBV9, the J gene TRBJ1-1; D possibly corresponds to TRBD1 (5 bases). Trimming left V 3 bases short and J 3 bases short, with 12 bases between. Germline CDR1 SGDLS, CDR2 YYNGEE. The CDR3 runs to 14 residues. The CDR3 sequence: CASSASRGDTEAFF. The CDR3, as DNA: TGTGCCAGCAGCGCTTCGAGGGGTGACACTGAAGCTTTCTTT.

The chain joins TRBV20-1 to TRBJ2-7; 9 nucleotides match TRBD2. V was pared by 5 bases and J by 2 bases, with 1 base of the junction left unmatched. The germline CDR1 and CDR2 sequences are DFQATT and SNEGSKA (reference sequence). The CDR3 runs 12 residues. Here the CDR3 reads CSAGTSPYEQYF. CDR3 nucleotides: TGCAGTGCTGGGACTAGCCCCTACGAGCAGTACTTC.

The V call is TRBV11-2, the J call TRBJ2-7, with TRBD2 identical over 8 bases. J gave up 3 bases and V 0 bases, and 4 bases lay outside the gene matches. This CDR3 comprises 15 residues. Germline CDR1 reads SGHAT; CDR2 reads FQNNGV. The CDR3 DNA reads TGTGCCAGCAGCTTAGATATAGCGGGGATCTACGAGCAGTACTTC. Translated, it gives CASSLDIAGIYEQYF.